This T cell receptor beta chain was identified in a study of cytomegalovirus exposure and HLA in healthy donors. The primer mix had 60 Vbeta and 13 Jbeta primers. Clones were sequenced by immunoSEQ multiplex PCR, and TCRdb holds only the in-frame ones, with some missing. The sample table sets out some 200,000 clones. The CDR3 length is 14 residues. Germline loops: CDR1 MNHNS, CDR2 SASEGT. Deletions cut 1 base from V and 7 bases from J, with 13 bases between. Sequencing input: PBMCs. The source of this sequence is a young woman in good health and CMV-seropositive. V usage is TRBV6-1 and J usage is TRBJ1-2; D is ambiguous. The CDR3 sequence: CASSEGEGVSGYTF. In DNA form, the CDR3 reads TGTGCCAGCAGTGAAGGCGAGGGCGTTAGTGGCTACACCTTC.